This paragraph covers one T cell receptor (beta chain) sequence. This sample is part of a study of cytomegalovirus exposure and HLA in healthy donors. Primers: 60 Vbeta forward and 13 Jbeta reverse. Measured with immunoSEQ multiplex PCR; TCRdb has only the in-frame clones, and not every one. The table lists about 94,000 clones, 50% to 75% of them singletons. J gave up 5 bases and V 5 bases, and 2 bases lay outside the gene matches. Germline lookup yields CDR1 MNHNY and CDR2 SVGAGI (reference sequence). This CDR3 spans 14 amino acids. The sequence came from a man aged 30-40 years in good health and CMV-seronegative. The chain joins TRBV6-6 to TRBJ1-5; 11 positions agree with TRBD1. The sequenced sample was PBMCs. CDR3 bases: TGTGCCAGCAGTAGGACAGGGGGCGATCAGCCCCAGCATTTT. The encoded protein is CASSRTGGDQPQHF.